This T cell receptor beta chain is from a study of blood T cells in healthy people across ages. The CDR3 contains 15 residues. Germline CDR1 reads SGHTA; CDR2 reads FQGNSA. Sample-barcoded 5' priming and a J-beta primer mix drove a second PCR of 7 to 11 cycles. Paired-end reads containing CDR3 totaled no fewer than 2.5 million for each sample. MiXCR, applied by TCRdb to the 5' RACE reads, yields one record per CDR3 protein. The sample shows 380,000 or so distinct CDR3 sequences, roughly half of them seen only once. The V call is TRBV7-2, the J call TRBJ2-4, with 10 bases fitting TRBD1. Near its end, the DNA agrees better with TRBJ2-5, so the J call may be wrong. The sample consisted of blood. The TCR comes from a man aged 60 to 69 in good health. DNA of the CDR3: TGTGCCAGCAGCTCCGGGACAGGGGTAGGGGAGACCCAGTACTTC. Translated, it gives CASSSGTGVGETQYF.